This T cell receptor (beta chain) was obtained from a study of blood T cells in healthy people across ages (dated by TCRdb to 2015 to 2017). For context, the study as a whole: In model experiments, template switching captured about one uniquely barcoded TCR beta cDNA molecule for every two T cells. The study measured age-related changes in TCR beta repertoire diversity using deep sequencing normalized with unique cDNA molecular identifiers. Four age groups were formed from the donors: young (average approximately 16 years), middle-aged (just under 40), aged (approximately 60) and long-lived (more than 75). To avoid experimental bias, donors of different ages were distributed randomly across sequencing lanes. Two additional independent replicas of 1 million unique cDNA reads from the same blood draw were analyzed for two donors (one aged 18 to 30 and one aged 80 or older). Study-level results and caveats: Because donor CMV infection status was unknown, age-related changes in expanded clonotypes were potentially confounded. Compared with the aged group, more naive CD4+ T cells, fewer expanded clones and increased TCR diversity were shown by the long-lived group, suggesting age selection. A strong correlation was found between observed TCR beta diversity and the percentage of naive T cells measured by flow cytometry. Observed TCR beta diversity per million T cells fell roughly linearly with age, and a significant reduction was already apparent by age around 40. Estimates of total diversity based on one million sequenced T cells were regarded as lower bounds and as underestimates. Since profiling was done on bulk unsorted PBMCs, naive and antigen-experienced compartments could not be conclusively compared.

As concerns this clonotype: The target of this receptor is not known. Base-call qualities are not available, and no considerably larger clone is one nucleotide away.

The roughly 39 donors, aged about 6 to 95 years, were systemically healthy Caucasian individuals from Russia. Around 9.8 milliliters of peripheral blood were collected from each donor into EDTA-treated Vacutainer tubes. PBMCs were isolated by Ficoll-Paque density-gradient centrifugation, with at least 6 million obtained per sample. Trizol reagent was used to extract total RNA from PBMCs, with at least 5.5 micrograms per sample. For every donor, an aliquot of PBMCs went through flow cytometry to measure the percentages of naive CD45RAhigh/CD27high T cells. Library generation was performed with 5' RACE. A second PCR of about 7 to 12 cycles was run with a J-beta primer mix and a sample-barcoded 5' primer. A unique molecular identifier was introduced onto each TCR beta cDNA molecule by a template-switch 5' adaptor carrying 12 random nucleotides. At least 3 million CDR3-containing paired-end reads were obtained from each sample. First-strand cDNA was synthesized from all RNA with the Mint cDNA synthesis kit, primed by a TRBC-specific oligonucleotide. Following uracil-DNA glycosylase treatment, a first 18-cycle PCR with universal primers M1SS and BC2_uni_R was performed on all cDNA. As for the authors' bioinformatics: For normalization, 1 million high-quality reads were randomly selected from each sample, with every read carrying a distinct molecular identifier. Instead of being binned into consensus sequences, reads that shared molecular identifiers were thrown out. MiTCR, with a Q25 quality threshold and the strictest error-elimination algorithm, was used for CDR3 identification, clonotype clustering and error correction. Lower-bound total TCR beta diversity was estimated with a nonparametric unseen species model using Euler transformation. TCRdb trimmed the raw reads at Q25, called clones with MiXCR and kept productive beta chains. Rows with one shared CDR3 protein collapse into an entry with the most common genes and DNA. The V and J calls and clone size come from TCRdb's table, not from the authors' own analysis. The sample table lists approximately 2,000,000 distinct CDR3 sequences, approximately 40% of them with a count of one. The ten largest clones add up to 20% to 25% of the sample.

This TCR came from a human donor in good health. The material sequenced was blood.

The CDR3 corresponds to CASSFSGGASDEQFF. In nucleotide form, the sequence is TGTGCCAGCAGCTTTAGCGGGGGGGCCTCGGATGAGCAGTTCTTC. Rearrangement joined TRBV7-2 to TRBJ2-1, and TRBD2 aligns with 11 junction nucleotides. CDR1 and CDR2 were assigned from the germline V gene as SGHTA and FQGNSA. Spanning cysteine to phenylalanine, the CDR3 consists of 15 amino acids. Of all the DNA, just the CDR3 is kept, 45 bases in frame from base 1. Here V drops 3 bases and J drops 8 bases, and the junction holds 6 bases not matched to any gene.